This paragraph covers one TCR beta chain sequence. Its cognate antigen is unknown. Germline-derived CDR1 and CDR2 are SGHKS and YYEKEE (reference sequence). This CDR3 region has 13 residues. V lost 0 bases and J lost 4, with 5 bases in between. This sample is drawn from a study of cytomegalovirus exposure and HLA in healthy donors. Study as a whole: In a later analysis, it was reported that the roughly 130 validation repertoires had been produced on the same platform as the 500 to 750 repertoires belonging to the first cohort. Study results and caveats: Researchers counted 164 TCR beta chains as cytomegalovirus-associated. High sensitivity and specificity were reportedly achieved when the classifier diagnosed cytomegalovirus status.

Using immunoSEQ multiplex PCR, the repertoire was profiled, and TCRdb retains in-frame clones only, with some absent. The sample has 200,000 or so clones; around 90% are singletons. The sequenced material came from PBMCs. The receptor's source is a woman under 30 in good health and CMV-seropositive. V gene TRBV5-5 combines with J gene TRBJ1-5; D is uncertain. The CDR3 loop is CASSLDINQPQHF. Here the CDR3 DNA reads TGTGCCAGCAGCTTGGACATTAATCAGCCCCAGCATTTT.